This TCR beta chain was sequenced during a study of cytomegalovirus exposure and HLA in healthy donors. Turning to the study itself: A prior analysis found more than 90 million unique TCR beta sequences from about 179 million T cells. Notes on the study in general: In vitro testing confirmed a few CMV-associated chains as specific for CMV antigens. HLA alleles showed associations with some 15,000 TCR beta sequences in a later analysis, at a 0.05 false discovery rate.

This CDR3 is built from 15 residues. The V gene's germline CDR1 is SGHDT and CDR2 YYEEEE. V lost 4 bases and J lost 1, with 9 bases in between. A remark on this clone: Its antigen is undetermined.

Amplification used 60 Vbeta primers and 13 Jbeta primers. Repertoires were generated with immunoSEQ multiplex PCR, while TCRdb's copy carries only in-frame clones and drops some. The sample carries over 70,000 clones, around 82% recorded once. The chain joins TRBV5-6 to TRBJ1-6; D perhaps matches TRBD1 (5 bases). The specimen sequenced was PBMCs. This clonotype was obtained from a man between 18 and 35 years old in good health and CMV-seronegative. CDR3 region: CASSPEGSYNSPLHF. In DNA form, the CDR3 reads TGTGCCAGCAGCCCGGAGGGGTCCTATAATTCACCCCTCCACTTT.